This paragraph covers one T cell receptor beta chain sequence. This specimen belongs to a study of blood T cell repertoires in COVID-19. For the study at large: The origin of the acute and convalescent COVID-19 samples was the United States, Italy and Spain. Sample material is recorded as cDNA or gDNA derived from T cells, B-cell-depleted T cells, or PBMCs.

Authors' analysis steps: Amplification from reference gene primers served as the basis for estimated nucleated cell counts. TCRdb's copy holds only in-frame clones and misses some; the assay was immunoSEQ multiplex PCR. V and J calls plus clone size are reproduced from that table; the DNA served to infer D and trimming. Of about 200,000 clones listed, around 78% were seen once; the top ten hold roughly 2.8%. V dropped 1 base and J dropped 6; count of bases not matched to a gene: 0. The CDR3 covers 13 residues. Germline assignment: CDR1 SGHVS and CDR2 FQNEAQ. Sequencing was carried out using peripheral blood. The sequence came from a woman of 80 years or more with active or convalescent COVID-19. The V call is TRBV7-8, the J call TRBJ2-3; 8 bases map to TRBD1. The CDR3 region is CASSLGDRDTQYF. The CDR3 coding sequence is TGTGCCAGCAGCTTAGGGGACAGGGATACGCAGTATTTT.